This TCR beta chain was identified during a study of T cell responses to AZD1222 COVID-19 vaccine. Study-level points and caveats: The number of AZD1222 recipients seropositive at baseline was only five or six. Repertoires in all cases were sampled only once the peak T cell response had passed.

Measured with immunoSEQ multiplex PCR; TCRdb has only the in-frame clones, and not every one. The data show about 180,000 clones, 80% to 90% seen once. Note on this clone: The antigen is not known.

Investigators merged groups given second doses at roughly 4 or roughly 12 weeks. CDR1 LGHNT and CDR2 FRNRAP come from the germline V gene. V was pared by 6 bases and J by 3 bases, with 9 bases between. The CDR3 spans 12 residues. This rearrangement joins TRBV12-5 to TRBJ2-7, with D unclear. The receptor was isolated from an adult who received the AZD1222 COVID-19 vaccine. Sample: peripheral blood, taken 28 days after the second AZD1222 dose. In DNA, the CDR3 is TGTGCTAGTGGCTCCAAGAGCTACGAGCAGTACTTC. Protein sequence: CASGSKSYEQYF.